The source of this TCR beta chain is a study of blood T cell repertoires in COVID-19. Study-level information: Both acute and convalescent COVID-19 samples were obtained from the United States, Italy and Spain. T cells, B-cell-depleted T cells, or PBMCs supplied cDNA or gDNA.

The V gene end was trimmed by 4 bases and the J gene end by 0 bases; junction bases not matched to a gene: 3. CDR3 length equals 15 residues. Per germline, CDR1 SGHRS and CDR2 YFSETQ. Residents of under 25 US areas, aged about 18 to 89 years, made up the participants. Participants had their cohort set by participant-reported clinical history. TCRdb's copy holds only in-frame clones and misses some; the assay was immunoSEQ multiplex PCR. The repertoire holds about 240,000 clones, with roughly 86% as singletons. V usage is TRBV5-1 and J usage is TRBJ2-2, with TRBD1 matching 7 bases. This TCR was recovered from a woman in her 40s with acute COVID-19. Sequencing input: PBMCs or T cells enriched from blood (not recorded which). In DNA form, the CDR3 reads TGCGCCAGCAGCCAGGGGACAGCGAACACCGGGGAGCTGTTTTTT. It encodes CASSQGTANTGELFF.